This T cell receptor beta chain was sequenced in a study of T cells in Graves' hyperthyroidism and ophthalmopathy. Regarding the study as a whole: Most thyroid clonotypes expanded above 0.001 appeared in blood too. Researchers report that a 13 V-J model separated ophthalmopathy from stable hyperthyroidism.

This clonotype was picked up many times. As yet, its antigen is unknown. Per germline, CDR1 SGHAT and CDR2 FQNNGV. Trimming took 4 bases from V and 6 from J; bases not matched to a gene: 11. This CDR3 contains 17 residues. Researchers amplified the TCR beta CDR3 regions from RNA transcripts. During a first-round RT-PCR of the TCR CDR3, the HTBI primer set was used. TCRdb processed the multiplex PCR reads anew with MiXCR; each CDR3 protein has one entry. The sample has hundreds of thousands of distinct CDR3 sequences, approximately 20% seen once. The sequencing input was blood. This chain uses TRBV11-2 with TRBJ2-1; 11 bases map to TRBD2. The clonotype originates from a man aged 40-49 years with Graves' ophthalmopathy. The CDR3 sequence is CASSSTSGSLIGNEQFF. The CDR3 DNA is TGTGCCAGCAGCTCCACTAGCGGGAGTTTGATTGGCAATGAGCAGTTCTTC.